This T cell receptor (beta chain) came from a study of a mutant IDH1 vaccine in newly diagnosed glioma. Study as a whole: Treated patients were roughly 62% male, around 40% female, mean age 40.4 years. Earlier care involved radiotherapy, temozolomide, or both, and the majority received both.

Time point defined: baseline, week 1 (first vaccination visit). Treatment denoted: pre-vaccination baseline after standard-of-care therapy. Each donor presented with a new WHO grade 3 or 4 astrocytoma that tested IDH1-mutant and showed ATRX loss. In the case of this clone: Its cognate antigen is unknown.

Study-wide findings and caveats: Top-clonotype changes in peripheral T cells seemed unrelated to pseudoprogression.

With 5 bases clipped from V and 6 bases from J, the junction kept 6 bases outside the gene matches. Germline CDR1 is LNHDA and CDR2 is SQIVND (reference sequence). The CDR3 totals 13 residues. Libraries were prepared by immunoSEQ multiplex PCR; TCRdb keeps only in-frame clonotypes and omits some of them. The table lists 15,000 or so clones, about 80% of them singletons, with about 9% in the top ten. The TCR comes from a man aged 40-55 years with glioma. The source was PBMCs, collected from a glioma patient treated with radiotherapy, temozolomide or both. The chain combines TRBV19 with TRBJ1-2; TRBD1 matches at 7 bases. CDR3 DNA sequence: TGTGCCAGTAGTGAAGGGGGCGCCCATGGCTACACCTTC. It translates to CASSEGGAHGYTF.